This T cell receptor (beta chain) derives from a study of CD8 T cells in Susac syndrome. After extraction with the RNeasy kit, about 0.5 to 1 ug of the RNA was reverse transcribed using random hexamers. In TCRdb, the immunoSEQ multiplex PCR reads were re-called with MiXCR into one record per CDR3 protein. The table has about 150,000 distinct CDR3 sequences, nearly 97% seen once. A note on this clonotype: The target antigen is unknown.

Study conclusions and caveats: In its TCR sequencing and HLA analysis, the study acknowledged that the number of individuals was relatively small.

This CDR3 region has 14 residues. The germline CDR1 and CDR2 sequences are SEHNR and FQNEAQ (reference sequence). V lost 4 bases to trimming and J lost 7 bases; unmatched junction nucleotides: 3. The patients with Susac syndrome were individuals who fulfilled the recently defined diagnostic criteria for disease that was either definite or probable. Negative isolation yielded the CD8+ and CD4+ T cells, while FACS enriched the TEMRA cells. The chain is built from TRBV7-9 and TRBJ1-6; 8 bases line up with TRBD1. The source material was CD4+ T cells from PBMCs. This TCR derives from a human donor with Susac syndrome. This chain's CDR3 is CASSSGQENSPLHF. DNA for the CDR3: TGTGCCAGCAGCTCGGGACAGGAGAATTCACCCCTCCACTTT.